This TCR beta chain originates from a study of blood T cells in healthy people across ages (dated by TCRdb to about 2015). Notes on the research overall: Template switching captured roughly one uniquely barcoded TCR beta cDNA molecule per two T cells in model experiments. The donors were split into four age groups: young (average about 15 years), middle-aged (about 40), aged (over 55) and long-lived (over 75). To track age-related changes in TCR beta repertoire diversity, the study relied on deep sequencing normalized with unique cDNA molecular identifiers. Two additional independent replicas of 1 million unique cDNA reads from the same blood draw were analyzed for two donors (one aged 18 to 30 and one aged 80 or older). Donors of different ages were randomly distributed across sequencing lanes to avoid experimental bias. Study-level results and caveats: Compared with the aged group, the long-lived group had more naive CD4+ T cells, fewer expanded clones and increased TCR diversity, suggesting age selection. Donor CMV infection status was unknown, potentially confounding age-related changes in expanded clonotypes. Because profiling used bulk unsorted PBMCs, naive and antigen-experienced compartments could not be compared conclusively. Total diversity estimates from one million sequenced T cells were considered lower bounds and underestimates. There was a strong correlation between observed TCR beta diversity and the percentage of naive T cells measured by flow cytometry. Observed TCR beta diversity per million T cells fell roughly linearly with age, and a significant reduction was already apparent by age about 36.

In the germline V gene (reference sequence), CDR1 corresponds to SEHNR and CDR2 to FQNEAQ. The CDR3 measures 17 amino acids from cysteine to phenylalanine. Of the read, only the CDR3 DNA is kept; its 51 bases are in frame from base 1. The V end gives up 4 bases and the J end 4 bases, leaving 13 bases in the junction not matched to a gene. Comment on this clonotype: This receptor's antigen is unknown. No base quality values were provided; no much bigger clone lies one nucleotide off.

The library was prepared using 5' RACE. Sequenced using an Illumina HiSeq 2500. A second PCR of about 7 to 12 cycles was run with a J-beta primer mix and a sample-barcoded 5' primer. Each TCR beta cDNA molecule received a unique molecular identifier from a template-switch 5' adaptor carrying 12 random nucleotides. Each sample yielded at least 3 million CDR3-containing paired-end reads. All of the RNA was converted into first-strand cDNA using the Mint cDNA synthesis kit, with a TRBC-specific oligonucleotide serving as the primer. Following uracil-DNA glycosylase treatment, all cDNA underwent a first 18-cycle PCR with the universal primers M1SS and BC2_uni_R. In the original analysis: For normalization, 1 million high-quality reads were randomly selected from each sample, with every read carrying a distinct molecular identifier. Instead of being binned into consensus sequences, reads that shared molecular identifiers were thrown out. MiTCR, set to a Q25 quality threshold and the strictest error-elimination algorithm, was used for CDR3 identification, clonotype clustering and error correction. A nonparametric unseen species model with Euler transformation was used to estimate a lower bound on total TCR beta diversity. TCRdb's own reprocessing of the public reads used fastp at Q25 and MiXCR and kept productive beta chains. When rows share a CDR3 protein, they turn into one entry using the most common DNA and genes. None of the V and J calls come from the authors' own analysis; TCRdb made them. The sample records 650,000 to 1,000,000 distinct CDR3 sequences, 35% to 40% of which are singletons. The top ten clonotypes cover 10% to 15% of the sample.

The 39 donors, aged 6 to 90 years, were systemically healthy Caucasian individuals from Russia. Each donor gave 9 to 10 milliliters of peripheral blood, collected into EDTA-treated Vacutainer tubes. Ficoll-Paque density-gradient centrifugation was used to isolate PBMCs, with at least 6 million per sample. Trizol reagent was used to extract total RNA from the PBMCs, yielding at least 5.5 micrograms per sample. Naive CD45RAhigh/CD27high T cell percentages were measured by flow cytometry on a PBMC aliquot from every donor. The sample consisted of blood. Here the chain combines TRBV7-9 and TRBJ2-7; 10 junctional bases match TRBD1. The TCR comes from a man aged 18-30 years in good health. The base sequence is TGTGCCAGCAGCTCTAGAGGAGGGACAGGGGACGCGTACGAGCAGTACTTC. Translated, this is CASSSRGGTGDAYEQYF.